The present entry profiles one T cell receptor (beta chain) with its context. What it recognizes is unknown. Using immunoSEQ multiplex PCR, the repertoire was profiled, and TCRdb retains in-frame clones only, with some absent. The table has about 40,000 clones, roughly 91% seen once; the top ten hold approximately 12%. Trimming shortened V by 4 bases and J by 0 bases, and 10 bases separated the two germline ends. CDR1 is LNHDA and CDR2 is SQIVND in the germline V gene (reference sequence). CDR3 length: 16 residues. This entry is derived from a study of OX40 agonist ivuxolimab in advanced cancers. Whole-study context: Intravenous ivuxolimab was administered to patients every 2 weeks at 0.01 to 10 mg/kg. Partial responses were achieved by three patients, of whom one had hepatocellular carcinoma and two had cutaneous melanoma.

Points from the study as a whole: On average, CD8+ T cells showed a greater number of expanded clones than CD4+. Those patients achieving a partial response at 0.1-3.0 mg/kg showed among the lowest clonal expansion.

The clonotype was recovered from an adult with an advanced solid tumor such as melanoma, head and neck, liver or kidney cancer. The chain couples TRBV19 to TRBJ1-6; tentative D call: TRBD1 (5 bases). The sequenced sample was CD4+ or CD8+ T cells sorted from blood, obtained in a trial of the OX40 agonist ivuxolimab. The CDR3 here is CASSKTDFSYNSPLHF. The CDR3 DNA reads as TGTGCCAGTAGTAAGACAGATTTCTCCTATAATTCACCCCTCCACTTT.